This TCR beta chain was sequenced in a study of blood T cell repertoires in COVID-19. Self-reported history from a screening survey and questionnaire set each donor's cohort. This CDR3 comprises 14 residues. The V gene's germline CDR1 is MDHEN and CDR2 SYDVKM. V gave up 9 bases and J gave up 6 bases, with 17 bases separating them. In the original analysis: Counts of nucleated cells, estimated from reference gene primer amplification, were obtained. The data were produced by immunoSEQ multiplex PCR, yet TCRdb's version contains in-frame clones alone and is incomplete. V and J calls plus clone size are reproduced from that table; the DNA served to infer D and trimming. The table records under 200,000 clones, around four fifths of them present only once.

The chain has TRBV28 and TRBJ1-4, with D possibly matching TRBD1 (5 bases). Source material: PBMCs or T cells enriched from blood (not recorded which). This receptor was identified in a woman in her fifties or sixties who had recovered from COVID-19. As DNA, the CDR3 is TGTGCCAGTCATCTGGGGCTGCAACATGAAAAACTGTTTTTT. This encodes CASHLGLQHEKLFF. The variable domain in full, with the rest retrieved from reference TRBV28 and TRBJ1-4, is DVKVTQSSRYLVKRTGEKVFLECVQDMDHENMFWYRQDPGLGLRLIYFSYDVKMKEKGDIPEGYSVSREKKERFSLILESASTNQTSMYLCASHLGLQHEKLFFGSGTQLSVL.